The T cell receptor beta chain under discussion was sequenced for a study of shared clonotypes between healthy human individuals. At a deep level, the assay was run. Some clones are missing from TCRdb's copy, which holds only in-frame ones; the method was immunoSEQ multiplex PCR. The sample shows some 2,000,000 clones, about 94% of them seen only once. Positively selected for CCR7, the CD45RO-negative cells used as naive CD8 cells excluded terminally differentiated effector memory CD45RA+ cells. With 8 bases removed from V and 7 bases from J, the gap between germline ends came to 12 bases. Germline V gene sequence: CDR1 SGHVS, CDR2 FNYEAQ. The CDR3 is 13 residues long.

The rearrangement uses TRBV7-6 and TRBJ1-6; a weak D match, TRBD1 (5 bases). The sample comprised naive CD8+ T cells sorted from blood. The sequence came from a man between 18 and 35 years old in good health. The CDR3 sequence: CASGGLFNSPLHF. DNA for the CDR3: TGTGCCAGCGGGGGACTATTCAATTCACCCCTCCACTTT.